This T cell receptor beta chain was sequenced for a study of regulatory T cells in long-lasting Graves disease. As for the study in general: Graves' patients, newly diagnosed, had taken antithyroid drugs under 3 months. The study, taken as a whole, reports: Accuracy may have suffered from the small sample size.

To make TCR beta libraries, researchers used iRepertoire HTBI primers and Arm-PCR of CDR3 regions. TCRdb itself ran the multiplex PCR reads through MiXCR, one entry per CDR3 protein. Of fewer than 400,000 distinct CDR3 sequences listed, 15% to 20% are singletons. This clonotype was seen ten or more times. As yet, its antigen is unknown. Described time point: newly diagnosed GD, antithyroid drugs for less than 3 months. From PBMCs, RNA was extracted and then used to make the TCR library. The germline V gene has CDR1 MNHEY and CDR2 SMNVEV (reference sequence). J was trimmed by 10 bases and V by 6 bases; bases with no gene match: 7. The CDR3 contains 13 residues.

This sequence originates from a female donor with Graves disease. The sequencing used peripheral blood mononuclear cells (PBMCs), collected at new diagnosis, from a patient treated with antithyroid drugs. The chain combines TRBV27 with TRBJ1-4; 8 nucleotides agree with TRBD1. CDR3 loop: CASSYRGSLKLFF. CDR3 DNA sequence: TGTGCCAGCAGCTACAGGGGGTCCCTAAAACTGTTTTTT.